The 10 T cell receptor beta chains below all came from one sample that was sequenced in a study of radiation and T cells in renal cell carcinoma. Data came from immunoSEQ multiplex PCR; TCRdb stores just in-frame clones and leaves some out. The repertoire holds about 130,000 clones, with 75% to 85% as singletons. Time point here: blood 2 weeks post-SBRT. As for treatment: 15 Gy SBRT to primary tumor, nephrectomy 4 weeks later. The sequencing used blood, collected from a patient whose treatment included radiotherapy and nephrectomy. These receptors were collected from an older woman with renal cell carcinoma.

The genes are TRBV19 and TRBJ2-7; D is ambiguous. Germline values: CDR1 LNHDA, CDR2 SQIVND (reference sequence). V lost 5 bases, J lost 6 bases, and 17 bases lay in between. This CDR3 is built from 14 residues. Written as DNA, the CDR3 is TGTGCCAGTAGTGCCACTCGACGGGCGACCGAGCAGTACTTC. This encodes CASSATRRATEQYF. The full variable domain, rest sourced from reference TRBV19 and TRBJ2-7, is DGGITQSPKYLFRKEGQNVTLSCEQNLNHDAMYWYRQDPGQGLRLIYYSQIVNDFQKGDIAEGYSVSREKKESFPLTVTSAQKNPTAFYLCASSATRRATEQYFGPGTRLTVT.

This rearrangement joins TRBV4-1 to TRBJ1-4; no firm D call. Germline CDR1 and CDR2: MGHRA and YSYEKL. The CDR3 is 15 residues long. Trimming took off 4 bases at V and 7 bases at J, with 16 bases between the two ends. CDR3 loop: CASSPPEGLGEKLFF. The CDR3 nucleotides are TGCGCCAGCAGCCCTCCCGAGGGTTTGGGTGAAAAACTGTTTTTT.

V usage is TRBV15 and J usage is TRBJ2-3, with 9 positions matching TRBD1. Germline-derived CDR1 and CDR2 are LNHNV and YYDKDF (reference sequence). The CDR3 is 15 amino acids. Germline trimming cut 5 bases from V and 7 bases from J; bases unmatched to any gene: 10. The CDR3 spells CATSGAGTGWYTQYF. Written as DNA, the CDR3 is TGTGCCACCAGCGGAGCCGGGACAGGGTGGTATACGCAGTATTTT.

CDR3 in amino acids: CASSLRLAGGVGELFF. The CDR3 DNA reads TGTGCCAGCAGCTTAAGGCTAGCGGGAGGCGTCGGGGAGCTGTTTTTT. The V call is TRBV11-3, the J call TRBJ2-2; TRBD2 agrees at 11 bases. V lost 2 bases to trimming and J lost 7 bases; unmatched junction nucleotides: 6. Germline loops: CDR1 SGHNT, CDR2 YENEEA. The CDR3 loop spans 16 amino acids.

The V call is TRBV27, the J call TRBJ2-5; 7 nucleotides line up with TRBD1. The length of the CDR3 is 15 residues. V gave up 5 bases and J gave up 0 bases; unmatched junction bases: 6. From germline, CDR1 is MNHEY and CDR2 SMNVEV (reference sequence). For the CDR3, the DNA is TGTGCCAGCAGTGACCGGGACAGACACCAAGAGACCCAGTACTTC. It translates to CASSDRDRHQETQYF.

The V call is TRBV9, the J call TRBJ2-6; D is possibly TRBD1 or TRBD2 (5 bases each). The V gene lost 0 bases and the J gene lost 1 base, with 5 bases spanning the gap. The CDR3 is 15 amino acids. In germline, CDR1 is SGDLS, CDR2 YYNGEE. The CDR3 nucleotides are TGTGCCAGCAGCGTAGGGGGGTCTGGGGCCAACGTCCTGACTTTC. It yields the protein CASSVGGSGANVLTF.

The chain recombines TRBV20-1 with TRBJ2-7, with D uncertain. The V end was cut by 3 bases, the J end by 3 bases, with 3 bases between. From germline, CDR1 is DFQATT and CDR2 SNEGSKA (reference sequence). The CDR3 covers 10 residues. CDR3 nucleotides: TGCAGTGCTAGTCGCTACGAGCAGTACTTC. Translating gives CSASRYEQYF.

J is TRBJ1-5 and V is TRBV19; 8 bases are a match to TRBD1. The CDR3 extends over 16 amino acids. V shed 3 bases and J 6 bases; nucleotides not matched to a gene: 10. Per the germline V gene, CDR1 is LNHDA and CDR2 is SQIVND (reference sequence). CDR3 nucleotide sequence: TGTGCCAGTAGTATTTATTCGACAGGGGAGGCTCAGCCCCAGCATTTT. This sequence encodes CASSIYSTGEAQPQHF.

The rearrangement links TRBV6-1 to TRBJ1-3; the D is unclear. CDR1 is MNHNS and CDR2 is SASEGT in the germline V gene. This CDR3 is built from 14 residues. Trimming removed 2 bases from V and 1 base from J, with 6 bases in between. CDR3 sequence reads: CASSELVSGNTIYF. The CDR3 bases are TGTGCCAGCAGTGAATTAGTTTCTGGAAACACCATATATTTT.

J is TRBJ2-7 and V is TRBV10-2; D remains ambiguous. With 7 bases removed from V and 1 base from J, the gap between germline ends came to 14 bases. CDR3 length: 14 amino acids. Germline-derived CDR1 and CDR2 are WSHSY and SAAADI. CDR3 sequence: CASTHRANSYEQYF. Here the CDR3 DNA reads TGCGCCAGCACCCATCGGGCCAATTCCTACGAGCAGTACTTC.